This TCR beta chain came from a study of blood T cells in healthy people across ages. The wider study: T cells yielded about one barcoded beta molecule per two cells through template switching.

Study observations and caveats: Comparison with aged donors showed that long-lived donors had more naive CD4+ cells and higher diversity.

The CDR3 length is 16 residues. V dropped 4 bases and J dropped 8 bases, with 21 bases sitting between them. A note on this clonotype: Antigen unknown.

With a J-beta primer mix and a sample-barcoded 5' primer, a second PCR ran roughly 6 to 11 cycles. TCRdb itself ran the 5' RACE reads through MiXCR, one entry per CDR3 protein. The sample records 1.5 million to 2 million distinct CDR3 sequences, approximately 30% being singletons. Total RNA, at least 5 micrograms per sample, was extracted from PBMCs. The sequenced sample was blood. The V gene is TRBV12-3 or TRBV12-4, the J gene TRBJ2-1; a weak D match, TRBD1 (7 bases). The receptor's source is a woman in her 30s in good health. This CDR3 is CASSSPRQGGYDEQFF. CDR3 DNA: TGTGCCAGCAGTTCCCCGCGACAGGGAGGATACGATGAGCAGTTCTTC.